Following are 5 T cell receptor beta chains from one sample sequenced in a study of vaccination and CD4 T cells after COVID-19. Which antigens these TCRs recognize remains unknown. The time point here: late sampling 161 to 241 days after vaccination in a few convalescent patients. Treatment specified: approximately 11-day PBMC culture with coronavirus spike peptide pools or control peptides (ViraFEST assay). The Oncomine TCR Beta short-read assay generated sequence data from the DNA of cultured CD4+ T cells. TCRdb fed the PCR reads into MiXCR, producing one record per CDR3 protein. The data show under 30,000 distinct CDR3 sequences, roughly a third seen once. The starting material was CD4+ T cells from blood, cultured in vitro, obtained about 7 months after SARS-CoV-2 vaccination. The receptors come from a human donor who had recovered from COVID-19.

The rearrangement joins TRBV7-3 to TRBJ2-1, with 15 bases lining up with TRBD2. Germline assignment: CDR1 SGHTA and CDR2 FQGTGA. J was trimmed by 4 bases and V by 2 bases; bases with no gene match: 3. There are 17 residues in the CDR3. The CDR3, as DNA: TGTGCCAGCAGCTTAGGACTAGCGGGAGGGACATACAATGAGCAGTTCTTC. Protein: CASSLGLAGGTYNEQFF.

This chain joins TRBV23-1 and TRBJ2-3; D perhaps matches TRBD1 (6 bases). TRBV23-1 is recorded as an ORF, its role being uncertain. The CDR3 consists of 16 residues. V shed 1 base and J shed 2 bases, with 13 bases lying between them. The CDR3 is CASSQWGQENTDTQYF. In DNA form, the CDR3 reads TGCGCCAGCAGTCAATGGGGGCAGGAGAACACAGATACGCAGTATTTT.

This sequence joins TRBV6-2 or TRBV6-3 and TRBJ2-7; 8 bases agree with TRBD2. The ends lost 2 bases at V and 6 bases at J; junction bases unmatched: 12. This CDR3 spans 16 amino acids. The germline V gene encodes CDR1 MNHEY and CDR2 SVGEGT. The CDR3 coding sequence is TGTGCCAGCAGTTACGCGAGGACTAGCCCCAATCGCGAGCAGTACTTC. Its translation is CASSYARTSPNREQYF.

This clonotype was observed a few times. CDR3 nucleotides: TGTGCCAGCTCCCGAGGACAGGGAAGAGAGACCCAGTACTTC. Amino acids: CASSRGQGRETQYF. The chain employs TRBV6-1 and TRBJ2-5; TRBD1 agrees at 8 bases. There are 14 residues in the CDR3. V was pared by 8 bases and J by 4 bases, with 9 bases of the junction left unmatched. CDR1 MNHNS and CDR2 SASEGT come from the germline V gene.

This chain links TRBV6-1 with TRBJ2-1; 11 positions agree with TRBD2. Germline assignment: CDR1 MNHNS and CDR2 SASEGT. V was clipped by 6 bases and J by 1 base; unmatched bases: 11. CDR3 length: 18 amino acids. CDR3 bases: TGTGCCAGCAGACAGACTAGCGGGAATTATCGGTCCTACAATGAGCAGTTCTTC. This sequence encodes CASRQTSGNYRSYNEQFF.